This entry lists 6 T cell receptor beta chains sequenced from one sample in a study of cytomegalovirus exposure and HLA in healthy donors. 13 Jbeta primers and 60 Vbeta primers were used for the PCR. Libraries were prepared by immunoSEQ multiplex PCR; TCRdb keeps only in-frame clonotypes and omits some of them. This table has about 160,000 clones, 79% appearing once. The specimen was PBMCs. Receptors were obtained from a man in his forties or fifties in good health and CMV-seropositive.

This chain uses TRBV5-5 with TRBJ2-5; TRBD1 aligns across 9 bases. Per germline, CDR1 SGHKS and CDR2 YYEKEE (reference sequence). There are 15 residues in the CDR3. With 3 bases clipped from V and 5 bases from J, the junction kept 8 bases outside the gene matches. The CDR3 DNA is TGTGCCAGCAGCTCCGGGACAGGGATGTGGGAGACCCAGTACTTC. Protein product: CASSSGTGMWETQYF. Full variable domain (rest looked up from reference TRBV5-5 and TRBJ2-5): DAGVTQSPTHLIKTRGQQVTLRCSPISGHKSVSWYQQVLGQGPQFIFQYYEKEERGRGNFPDRFSARQFPNYSSELNVNALLLGDSALYLCASSSGTGMWETQYFGPGTRLLVL.

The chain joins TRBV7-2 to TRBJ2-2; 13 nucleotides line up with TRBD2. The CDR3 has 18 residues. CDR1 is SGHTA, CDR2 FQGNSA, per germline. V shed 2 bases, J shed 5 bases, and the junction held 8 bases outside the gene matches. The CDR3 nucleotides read TGTGCCAGCAGCTTAAGGAGGACTAGCGGGAGTGGTACCGGGGAGCTGTTTTTT. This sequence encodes CASSLRRTSGSGTGELFF.

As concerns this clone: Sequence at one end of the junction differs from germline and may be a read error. CDR3 amino acids: CASSFRANFF. CDR3 coding DNA: TGTGCCAGCAGCTTTAGAGCTAACTTCTTC. The genes are TRBV5-4 and TRBJ1-2; D unresolved. This CDR3 has 10 amino acids. CDR1 is SGHNT, CDR2 YYREEE, per germline (reference sequence). The full variable domain, rest sourced from reference TRBV5-4 and TRBJ1-2, is ETGVTQSPTHLIKTRGQQVTLRCSSQSGHNTVSWYQQALGQGPQFIFQYYREEENGRGNFPPRFSGLQFPNYSSELNVNALELDDSALYLCASSFRANFFGSGTRLTVV.

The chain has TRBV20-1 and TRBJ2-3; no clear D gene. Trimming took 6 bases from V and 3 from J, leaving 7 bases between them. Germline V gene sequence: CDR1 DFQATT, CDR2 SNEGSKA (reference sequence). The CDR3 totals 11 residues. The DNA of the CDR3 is TGCAGTGCCCCCAGGACAGATACGCAGTATTTT. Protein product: CSAPRTDTQYF.

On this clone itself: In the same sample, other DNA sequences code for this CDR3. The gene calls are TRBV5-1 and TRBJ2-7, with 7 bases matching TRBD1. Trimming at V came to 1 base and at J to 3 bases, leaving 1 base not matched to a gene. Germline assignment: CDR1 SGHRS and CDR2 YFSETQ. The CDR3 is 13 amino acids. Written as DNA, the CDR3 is TGCGCCAGCAGCTTGAGACAGGGCTACGAGCAGTACTTC. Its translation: CASSLRQGYEQYF.

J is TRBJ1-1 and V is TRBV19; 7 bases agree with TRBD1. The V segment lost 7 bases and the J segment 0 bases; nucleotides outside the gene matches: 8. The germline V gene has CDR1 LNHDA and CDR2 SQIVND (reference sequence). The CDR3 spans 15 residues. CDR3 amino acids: CASIRSGGVNTEAFF. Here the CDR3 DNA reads TGTGCCAGTATACGATCAGGGGGAGTGAACACTGAAGCTTTCTTT.